These 9 T cell receptor beta chains originate from one sample sequenced in a study of T cells in localized non-small cell lung cancer. The data were produced by immunoSEQ multiplex PCR, yet TCRdb's version contains in-frame clones alone and is incomplete. The repertoire consists of some 39,000 clones, with just over 85% occurring once and the leading ten covering around 5.6%. Material: peripheral blood mononuclear cells, obtained before any cancer treatment. The receptors derive from a male donor at least 60 years old with stage II lung adenocarcinoma.

The chain links TRBV7-8 to TRBJ2-1, with 8 bases lining up with TRBD1. Germline V CDR1 and CDR2: SGHVS, FQNEAQ. There are 15 residues in the CDR3. Trimming removed 5 bases from V and 1 base from J; junction bases left unmatched: 4. The CDR3 sequence: CASSPGQGSYNEQFF. The CDR3 DNA reads as TGTGCCAGCAGCCCTGGACAGGGTTCCTACAATGAGCAGTTCTTC.

The chain joins TRBV5-1 to TRBJ1-5; D unresolved. Trimming took off 4 bases at V and 2 bases at J, with 10 bases between the two ends. This CDR3 is built from 14 residues. Germline V CDR1 and CDR2: SGHRS, YFSETQ. The CDR3 coding sequence is TGCGCCAGCAGCGCGGACGGACGCAATCAGCCCCAGCATTTT. This translates into CASSADGRNQPQHF.

This chain joins TRBV28 and TRBJ2-7; no clear D. Germline CDR1 and CDR2: MDHEN and SYDVKM. Between the trimmed V and J ends, which lost 6 bases and 4 bases, there was a span of 22 bases. This CDR3 region has 16 residues. CDR3 DNA sequence: TGTGCCAGCAGCCGTGACCCGAGACATCTTCTTTACGAGCAGTACTTC. Amino acids: CASSRDPRHLLYEQYF. The entire variable domain, with the rest obtained from reference TRBV28 and TRBJ2-7, is as follows: DVKVTQSSRYLVKRTGEKVFLECVQDMDHENMFWYRQDPGLGLRLIYFSYDVKMKEKGDIPEGYSVSREKKERFSLILESASTNQTSMYLCASSRDPRHLLYEQYFGPGTRLTVT.

J is TRBJ1-3 and V is TRBV18; unclear D gene. The V gene's germline CDR1 is KGHSH and CDR2 LQKENI. Trimming cost V 1 base and J 2 bases, with 15 bases left between them. This CDR3 is built from 17 residues. This CDR3 is CASSPLALQQPGNTIYF. CDR3 in DNA: TGTGCCAGCTCACCACTGGCCCTACAACAACCTGGAAACACCATATATTTT.

The chain joins TRBV6-1 to TRBJ1-3; a weak D match, TRBD1 (5 bases). This CDR3 spans 15 amino acids. Per the germline V gene, CDR1 is MNHNS and CDR2 is SASEGT. Trimming stripped 1 base from V and 2 bases from J, with 9 bases between. This CDR3 is CASSEGGNPGNTIYF. In nucleotides, the CDR3 is TGTGCCAGCAGTGAAGGGGGGAATCCTGGAAACACCATATATTTT.

The chain recombines TRBV5-4 with TRBJ2-1; 8 bases are a match to TRBD2. This CDR3 contains 15 residues. CDR1 SGHNT and CDR2 YYREEE come from the germline V gene (reference sequence). The junction had 5 bases not matched to a gene; V was cut back by 2 bases and J by 4 bases. CDR3 nucleotides: TGTGCCAGCAGCTTAGCGGGGGAGGGGTACAATGAGCAGTTCTTC. Translation: CASSLAGEGYNEQFF.

The rearrangement uses TRBV28 and TRBJ1-1; the D is unclear. The CDR3 extends over 13 amino acids. Trimming left V 6 bases short and J 1 base short, with 9 bases between. Germline V lookup: CDR1 MDHEN, CDR2 SYDVKM. DNA for the CDR3: TGTGCCAGCAGCCGATACAAGAACACTGAAGCTTTCTTT. It encodes CASSRYKNTEAFF.

The chain joins TRBV5-1 to TRBJ2-5, with 8 bases identical to TRBD2. The junction had 9 bases not matched to a gene; V was cut back by 4 bases and J by 7 bases. Germline lookup yields CDR1 SGHRS and CDR2 YFSETQ. The CDR3 contains 14 residues. The CDR3 is CASSTSGGAGTQYF. In DNA, the CDR3 is TGCGCCAGCAGCACTAGCGGAGGGGCCGGGACCCAGTACTTC.

This clone was seen once. The chain carries TRBV7-6 and TRBJ2-6; 10 positions match TRBD1. From germline, CDR1 is SGHVS and CDR2 FNYEAQ. The CDR3 runs 18 residues. V lost 3 bases and J lost 0; bases outside the gene matches: 5. CDR3 region: CASSLMGQGFSGANVLTF. CDR3 bases: TGTGCCAGCAGCTTGATGGGACAGGGGTTCTCTGGGGCCAACGTCCTGACTTTC.